This T cell receptor beta chain was identified in a study of cytomegalovirus exposure and HLA in healthy donors. Study-level findings and limits: Later analysis found that TCR beta chains associated with HLA were more clonally expanded than other, equally common chains. It was reported in a later analysis that an Asian-associated ancestry cluster showed fewer N-insertions than the 666-donor mean.

Amplification used 60 Vbeta primers and 13 Jbeta primers. Repertoires were generated with immunoSEQ multiplex PCR, while TCRdb's copy carries only in-frame clones and drops some. The sample contains roughly 130,000 clones, 70% to 80% of which appear only once. Looked up from germline, CDR1 is SSHAT and CDR2 is FNYEAQ (reference sequence). V lost 7 bases, J lost 8 bases, and 8 bases lay in between. CDR3 length: 11 residues. When sampled, the donors appeared nominally healthy, though they likely had unrecorded immune exposures. Concerning this clone: No antigen is known for it.

The rearrangement links TRBV7-7 to TRBJ2-2; perhaps TRBD2 as D (5 bases). Sequencing was carried out using PBMCs. This clonotype was sampled from a man between 18 and 29 years old in good health and CMV-seronegative. The CDR3 loop reads CASKAGGELFF. The CDR3 region has the DNA TGTGCCAGCAAGGCGGGTGGGGAGCTGTTTTTT.